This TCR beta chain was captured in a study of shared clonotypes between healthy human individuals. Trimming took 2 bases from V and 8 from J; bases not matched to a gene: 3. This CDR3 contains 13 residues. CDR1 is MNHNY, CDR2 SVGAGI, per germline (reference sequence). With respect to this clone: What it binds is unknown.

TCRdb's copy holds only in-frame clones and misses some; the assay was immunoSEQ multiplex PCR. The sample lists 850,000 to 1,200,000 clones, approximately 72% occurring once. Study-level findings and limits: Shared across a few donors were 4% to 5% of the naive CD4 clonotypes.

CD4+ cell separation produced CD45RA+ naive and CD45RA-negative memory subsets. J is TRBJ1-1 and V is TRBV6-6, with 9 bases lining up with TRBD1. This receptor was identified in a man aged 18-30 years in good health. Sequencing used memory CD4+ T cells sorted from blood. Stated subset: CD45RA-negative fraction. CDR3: CASSYLGTGEAFF. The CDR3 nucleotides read TGTGCCAGCAGTTACCTCGGGACAGGGGAAGCTTTCTTT.